These T cell receptor beta chains were read from a single sample in a study of beta chain features in type 1 diabetes. Sequenced by immunoSEQ multiplex PCR; TCRdb stores in-frame clones only, minus some. The sample records 200,000 to 250,000 clones, roughly 11% being singletons. Sequencing used central memory CD4+ T cells from blood. Every receptor here comes from a man in his late teens or twenties in good health. Both conserved end residues are part of each CDR3. The order of the fields is V gene, clone size, J gene, D gene, CDR3 DNA, CDR3 protein. D genes are given only for firm matches. Clone size is not always given. Where it is, it says once, few, many or a class for expanded clones.

V gene: TRBV27; clone size: many; J gene: TRBJ2-1; D gene: TRBD2; CDR3 DNA: TGTGCCAGCAGGGGACTAGCGGGAGGGGAGCAGTTCTTC; CDR3 protein: CASRGLAGGEQFF
V gene: TRBV9; clone size: -; J gene: TRBJ2-1; D gene: TRBD2; CDR3 DNA: TGTGCCAGCAGCGTAACGACCGCCGGGACTAGCGTGAATGAGCAGTTCTTC; CDR3 protein: CASSVTTAGTSVNEQFF
V gene: TRBV7-7; clone size: -; J gene: TRBJ2-3; D gene: TRBD2; CDR3 DNA: TGTGCTAGCAGCCTTAGCGGGAGGACAGATACGCAGTATTTT; CDR3 protein: CASSLSGRTDTQYF
V gene: TRBV7-9; clone size: -; J gene: TRBJ2-5; D gene: -; CDR3 DNA: TGTGCCAGCAGCTTCCCCGGACGGGAGAGAGAGCAGTACTTC; CDR3 protein: CASSFPGREREQYF
V gene: TRBV7-2; clone size: few; J gene: TRBJ2-1; D gene: TRBD2; CDR3 DNA: TGTGCCAGCAGCTCCCAGCGGGGACTGAACAATGAGCAGTTCTTC; CDR3 protein: CASSSQRGLNNEQFF
V gene: TRBV10-3; clone size: -; J gene: TRBJ1-1; D gene: TRBD1; CDR3 DNA: TGTGCCATCAGTGCCACAGGGGCCGGGACTGAAGCTTTCTTT; CDR3 protein: CAISATGAGTEAFF
V gene: TRBV18; clone size: -; J gene: TRBJ2-7; D gene: TRBD1; CDR3 DNA: TGTGCCAGCTCACCACCGGAAACAGGGGGCGACTACGAGCAGTACTTC; CDR3 protein: CASSPPETGGDYEQYF
V gene: TRBV5-1; clone size: few; J gene: TRBJ2-7; D gene: TRBD1; CDR3 DNA: TGCGCCAGCAGCGTTCAACCGGGACAGAACGTGCAGTACTTC; CDR3 protein: CASSVQPGQNVQYF
V gene: TRBV5-1; clone size: few; J gene: TRBJ1-1; D gene: -; CDR3 DNA: TGCGCCAGCAGCACCCCGGAGGGCACTGAAGCTTTCTTT; CDR3 protein: CASSTPEGTEAFF
V gene: TRBV9; clone size: -; J gene: TRBJ2-1; D gene: -; CDR3 DNA: TGTGCCAGCAGCCTCCGGAATGAGCAGTTCTTC; CDR3 protein: CASSLRNEQFF
V gene: TRBV2; clone size: -; J gene: TRBJ2-7; D gene: -; CDR3 DNA: TGTGCCAGCAGTGCGGGGAGGCTCTCCTACGAGCAGTACTTC; CDR3 protein: CASSAGRLSYEQYF
V gene: TRBV19; clone size: -; J gene: TRBJ2-2; D gene: -; CDR3 DNA: TGTGCCAGTATGCGGCAGGGTATTGCCGGGGAGCTGTTTTTT; CDR3 protein: CASMRQGIAGELFF
V gene: TRBV2; clone size: -; J gene: TRBJ2-3; D gene: TRBD1; CDR3 DNA: TGTGCCAGCAGATTCTCCGGGACAGGGGCCGATACGCAGTATTTT; CDR3 protein: CASRFSGTGADTQYF
V gene: TRBV2; clone size: few; J gene: TRBJ2-3; D gene: -; CDR3 DNA: TGTGCCAGCAACGAGTTCGGCACAGATACGCAGTATTTT; CDR3 protein: CASNEFGTDTQYF
V gene: TRBV15; clone size: -; J gene: TRBJ2-3; D gene: -; CDR3 DNA: TGTGCCACCAGCAGAGATCTTTCCCTCACAGATACGCAGTATTTT; CDR3 protein: CATSRDLSLTDTQYF
V gene: TRBV15; clone size: few; J gene: TRBJ2-4; D gene: -; CDR3 DNA: TGTGCCACCAGCAGAGATTCTAGGACGGGCAAAAACATTCAGTACTTC; CDR3 protein: CATSRDSRTGKNIQYF
V gene: TRBV2; clone size: few; J gene: TRBJ1-1; D gene: -; CDR3 DNA: TGTGCCAGCTTCCTCGGGACCCAGAACACTGAAGCTTTCTTT; CDR3 protein: CASFLGTQNTEAFF
V gene: TRBV7-9; clone size: few; J gene: TRBJ2-7; D gene: TRBD1; CDR3 DNA: TGTGCCAGCAGCCACCGACAGGGGATGGTGAACGAGCAGTACTTC; CDR3 protein: CASSHRQGMVNEQYF
V gene: TRBV30; clone size: few; J gene: TRBJ2-7; D gene: -; CDR3 DNA: TGTGCAGCCGGTCGGGGTTTCTACGAGCAGTACTTC; CDR3 protein: CAAGRGFYEQYF
V gene: TRBV2; clone size: few; J gene: TRBJ2-2; D gene: -; CDR3 DNA: TGTGCCAGCAGTGAAGTCGGTGGGGACACCGGGGAGCTGTTTTTT; CDR3 protein: CASSEVGGDTGELFF
V gene: TRBV30; clone size: -; J gene: TRBJ1-2; D gene: -; CDR3 DNA: TGTGCCTGGAGTATCGGGGGGCGCGTTGGCTACACCTTC; CDR3 protein: CAWSIGGRVGYTF
V gene: TRBV28; clone size: -; J gene: TRBJ2-5; D gene: -; CDR3 DNA: TGTGCCAGCAGTTGGGGAATCCTCCCGACCCAGTACTTC; CDR3 protein: CASSWGILPTQYF
V gene: TRBV29-1; clone size: -; J gene: TRBJ1-3; D gene: -; CDR3 DNA: TGCAGCGTGGCAGAGGGTCTCTCTGGAAACACCATATATTTT; CDR3 protein: CSVAEGLSGNTIYF
V gene: TRBV5-1; clone size: -; J gene: TRBJ2-7; D gene: TRBD1; CDR3 DNA: TGCGCCAGCAGCCCAGAGACAGGGCATTACGAGCAGTACTTC; CDR3 protein: CASSPETGHYEQYF
V gene: TRBV30; clone size: -; J gene: TRBJ2-7; D gene: -; CDR3 DNA: TGTGCCTGGAGTTTAGGGGTCCCCCTATCCGAGCAGTACTTC; CDR3 protein: CAWSLGVPLSEQYF
V gene: TRBV10-3; clone size: -; J gene: TRBJ2-7; D gene: TRBD1; CDR3 DNA: TGTGCCATCAGTGGGGGGACAGGCGCCGAGCAGTACTTC; CDR3 protein: CAISGGTGAEQYF
V gene: TRBV9; clone size: -; J gene: TRBJ2-7; D gene: TRBD2; CDR3 DNA: TGTGCCAGCAGCGTAGCTCCTAGCGGGTCCTACTCCTACGAGCAGTACTTC; CDR3 protein: CASSVAPSGSYSYEQYF
V gene: TRBV4-3; clone size: few; J gene: TRBJ2-5; D gene: TRBD2; CDR3 DNA: TGCGCCAGCAGCCAAAGTGGGGGGGACGGGACCCAGTACTTC; CDR3 protein: CASSQSGGDGTQYF
V gene: TRBV11-3; clone size: -; J gene: TRBJ2-1; D gene: TRBD2; CDR3 DNA: TGTGCCAGCAGCACAGGACTAGCGGGTTCTGAGCAGTTCTTC; CDR3 protein: CASSTGLAGSEQFF
V gene: TRBV5-4; clone size: few; J gene: TRBJ2-7; D gene: TRBD2; CDR3 DNA: TGTGCCACCAGACTAGCGGGAGCGGGGGAGCAGTACTTC; CDR3 protein: CATRLAGAGEQYF
V gene: TRBV20-1; clone size: many; J gene: TRBJ2-3; D gene: -; CDR3 DNA: TGCAGTGCAAATACCCCAGATACGCAGTATTTT; CDR3 protein: CSANTPDTQYF
V gene: TRBV19; clone size: few; J gene: TRBJ2-2; D gene: -; CDR3 DNA: TGTGCCAGTAGTATAGGCAGGGCCCTCACCGGGGAGCTGTTTTTT; CDR3 protein: CASSIGRALTGELFF
V gene: TRBV6-6; clone size: once; J gene: TRBJ1-2; D gene: -; CDR3 DNA: TGTGCCAGCAGTTACATCTCTAACTATGGCTACACCTTC; CDR3 protein: CASSYISNYGYTF
V gene: TRBV7-2; clone size: -; J gene: TRBJ1-2; D gene: -; CDR3 DNA: TGTGCCAGCAGCTTACGGGACAACTATGGCTACACCTTC; CDR3 protein: CASSLRDNYGYTF
V gene: TRBV4-1; clone size: many; J gene: TRBJ2-7; D gene: TRBD2; CDR3 DNA: TGCGCCAGCAGCCGCGGACTAGCGGGAGGGATAAACGAGCAGTACTTC; CDR3 protein: CASSRGLAGGINEQYF
V gene: TRBV5-1; clone size: few; J gene: TRBJ2-1; D gene: -; CDR3 DNA: TGCGCCAGCAGCTTGGCCGCGGAGCTGAACAATGAGCAGTTCTTC; CDR3 protein: CASSLAAELNNEQFF
V gene: TRBV7-2; clone size: -; J gene: TRBJ2-7; D gene: TRBD2; CDR3 DNA: TGTGCCAGCAGCTTAGGGAGTAGCGGGAGACTCGAGCAGTACTTC; CDR3 protein: CASSLGSSGRLEQYF
V gene: TRBV30; clone size: -; J gene: TRBJ2-7; D gene: TRBD1; CDR3 DNA: TGTGCCTGGTACTCCGGGACAGGGGGCTCCGAGCAGTACTTC; CDR3 protein: CAWYSGTGGSEQYF
V gene: TRBV19; clone size: -; J gene: TRBJ1-5; D gene: TRBD1; CDR3 DNA: TGTGCCAGTAGTACCCGACAGGGTGGACAGCCCCAGCATTTT; CDR3 protein: CASSTRQGGQPQHF
V gene: TRBV2; clone size: -; J gene: TRBJ2-4; D gene: -; CDR3 DNA: TGTGCCAGCAGTTATGTAGCCAAAAACATTCAGTACTTC; CDR3 protein: CASSYVAKNIQYF
V gene: TRBV30; clone size: -; J gene: TRBJ2-7; D gene: -; CDR3 DNA: TGTGCCTGGATACAGTGGGTCGGACAGAAGTACGAGCAGTACTTC; CDR3 protein: CAWIQWVGQKYEQYF
V gene: TRBV25-1; clone size: few; J gene: TRBJ2-6; D gene: -; CDR3 DNA: TGTGCCAGCAGTGGTTGGGATCGGGAGCTCTCTGGGGCCAACGTCCTGACTTTC; CDR3 protein: CASSGWDRELSGANVLTF
V gene: TRBV7-9; clone size: many; J gene: TRBJ1-1; D gene: TRBD1; CDR3 DNA: TGTGCCAGCAGAGGACAGGGCCTGGGCACTGAAGCTTTCTTT; CDR3 protein: CASRGQGLGTEAFF